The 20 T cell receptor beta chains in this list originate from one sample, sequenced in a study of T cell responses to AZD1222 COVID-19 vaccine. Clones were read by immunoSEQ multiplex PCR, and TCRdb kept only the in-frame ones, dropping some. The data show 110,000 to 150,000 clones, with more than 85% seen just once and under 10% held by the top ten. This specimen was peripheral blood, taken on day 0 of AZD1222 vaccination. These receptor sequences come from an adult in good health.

Written as DNA, the CDR3 is TGTGCCAGCACCTTAGACAGGGATGGCTACACCTTC. Protein product: CASTLDRDGYTF. The chain is built from TRBV12-3 or TRBV12-4 and TRBJ1-2, with 7 bases aligning to TRBD1. CDR3 length: 12 residues. Unmatched junction bases numbered 5, after V lost 7 bases and J lost 6 bases.

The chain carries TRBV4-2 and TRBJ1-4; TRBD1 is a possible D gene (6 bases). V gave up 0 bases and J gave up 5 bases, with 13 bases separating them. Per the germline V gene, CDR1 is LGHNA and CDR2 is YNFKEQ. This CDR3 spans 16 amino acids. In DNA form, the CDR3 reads TGTGCCAGCAGCCAAGAGATAGGACAGACAAATGAAAAACTGTTTTTT. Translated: CASSQEIGQTNEKLFF.

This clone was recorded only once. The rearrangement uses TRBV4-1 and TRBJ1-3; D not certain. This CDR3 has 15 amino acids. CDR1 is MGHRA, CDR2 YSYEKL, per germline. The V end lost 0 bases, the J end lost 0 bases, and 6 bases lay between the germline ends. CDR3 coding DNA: TGCGCCAGCAGCCAAGATGCATACTCTGGAAACACCATATATTTT. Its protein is CASSQDAYSGNTIYF.

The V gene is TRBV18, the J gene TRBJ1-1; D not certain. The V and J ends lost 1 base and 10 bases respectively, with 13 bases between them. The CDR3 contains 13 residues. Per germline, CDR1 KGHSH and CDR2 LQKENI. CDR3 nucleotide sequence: TGTGCCAGCTCACCACAAGTGAACGAGGGAGCTTTCTTT. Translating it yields CASSPQVNEGAFF.

The DNA of the CDR3 is TGCGCCAGCAGCTACGTAGCGGGGTTGCCAGATACGCAGTATTTT. Translation gives CASSYVAGLPDTQYF. The V gene is TRBV5-1, the J gene TRBJ2-3; TRBD2 matches 8 bases. The CDR3 is made up of 15 amino acids. With V trimmed by 3 bases and J by 4 bases, 7 bases remained unmatched. Germline V lookup: CDR1 SGHRS, CDR2 YFSETQ.

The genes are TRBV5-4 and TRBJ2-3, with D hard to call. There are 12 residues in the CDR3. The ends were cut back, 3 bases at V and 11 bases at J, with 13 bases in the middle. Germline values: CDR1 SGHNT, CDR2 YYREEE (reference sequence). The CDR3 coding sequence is TGTGCCAGCAGCTCTCCAGGATTAGAGCAGTATTTT. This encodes CASSSPGLEQYF.

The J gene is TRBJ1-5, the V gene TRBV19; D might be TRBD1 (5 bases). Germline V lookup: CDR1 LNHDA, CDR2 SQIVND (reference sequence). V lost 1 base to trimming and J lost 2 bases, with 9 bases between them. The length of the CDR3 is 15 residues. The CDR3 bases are TGTGCCAGTAGTATAGGATGGGGGGGCAATCAGCCCCAGCATTTT. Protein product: CASSIGWGGNQPQHF.

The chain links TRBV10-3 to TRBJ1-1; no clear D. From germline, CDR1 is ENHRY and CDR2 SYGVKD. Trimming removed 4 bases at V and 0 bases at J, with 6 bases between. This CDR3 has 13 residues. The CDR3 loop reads CAISGPMNTEAFF. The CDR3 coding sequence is TGTGCCATCAGTGGACCTATGAACACTGAAGCTTTCTTT.

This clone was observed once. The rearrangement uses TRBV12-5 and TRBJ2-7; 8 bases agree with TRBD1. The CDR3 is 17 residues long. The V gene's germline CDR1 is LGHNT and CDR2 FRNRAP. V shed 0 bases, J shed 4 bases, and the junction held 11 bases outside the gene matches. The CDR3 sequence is CASGLVTRGLSPYEQYF. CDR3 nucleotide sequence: TGTGCTAGTGGTTTGGTAACCAGGGGGCTATCCCCTTACGAGCAGTACTTC.

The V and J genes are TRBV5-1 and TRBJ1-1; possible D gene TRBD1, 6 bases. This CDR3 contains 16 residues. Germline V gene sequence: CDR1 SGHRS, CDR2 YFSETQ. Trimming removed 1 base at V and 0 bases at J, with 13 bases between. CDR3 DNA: TGCGCCAGCAGCTTGAGGAAGGGGGATCTGAACACTGAAGCTTTCTTT. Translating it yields CASSLRKGDLNTEAFF.

The DNA of the CDR3 is TGTGCCAGCAGTGGGGACAGGGAACAGGAGGGCTACACCTTC. Translation gives CASSGDREQEGYTF. The gene calls are TRBV6-6 and TRBJ1-2, with 9 bases identical to TRBD1. Germline-derived CDR1 and CDR2 are MNHNY and SVGAGI (reference sequence). The CDR3 runs 14 residues. V lost 5 bases, J lost 8 bases, and 9 bases stayed unmatched.

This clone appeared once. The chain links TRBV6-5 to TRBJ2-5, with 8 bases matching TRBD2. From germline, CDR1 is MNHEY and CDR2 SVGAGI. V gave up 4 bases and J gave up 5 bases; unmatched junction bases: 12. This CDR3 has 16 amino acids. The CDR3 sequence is CASSSPLRRGEETQYF. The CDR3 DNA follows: TGTGCCAGCAGTTCCCCCCTCCGGCGGGGGGAGGAGACCCAGTACTTC.

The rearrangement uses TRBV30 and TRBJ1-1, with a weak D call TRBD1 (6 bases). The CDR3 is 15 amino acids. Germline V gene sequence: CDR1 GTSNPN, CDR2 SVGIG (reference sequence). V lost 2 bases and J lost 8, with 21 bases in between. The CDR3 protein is CAWSWGGGWSREAFF. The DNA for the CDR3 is TGTGCCTGGAGTTGGGGGGGCGGGTGGTCCAGAGAAGCTTTCTTT.

The CDR3 loop is CASSRMKNGLATGSGNTIYF. In DNA form, the CDR3 reads TGTGCCAGCAGCCGGATGAAGAATGGCCTCGCGACGGGCTCTGGAAACACCATATATTTT. V gene TRBV3-1 (or the pseudogene TRBV3-2) combines with J gene TRBJ1-3; D remains ambiguous. V gave up 4 bases and J gave up 0 bases, with 25 bases separating them. Germline V gene data show CDR1 as LGHDT and CDR2 as YNNKEL (reference sequence). The CDR3 runs 20 residues.

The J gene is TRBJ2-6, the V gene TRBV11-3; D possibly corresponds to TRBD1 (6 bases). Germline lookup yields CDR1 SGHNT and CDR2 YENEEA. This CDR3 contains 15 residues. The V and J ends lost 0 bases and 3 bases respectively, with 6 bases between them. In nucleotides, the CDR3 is TGTGCCAGCAGCTTAGAACAGGGTGGGGCCAACGTCCTGACTTTC. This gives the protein CASSLEQGGANVLTF. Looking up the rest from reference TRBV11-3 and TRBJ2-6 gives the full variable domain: EAGVVQSPRYKIIEKKQPVAFWCNPISGHNTLYWYLQNLGQGPELLIRYENEEAVDDSQLPKDRFSAERLKGVDSTLKIQPAELGDSAVYLCASSLEQGGANVLTFGAGSRLTVL.

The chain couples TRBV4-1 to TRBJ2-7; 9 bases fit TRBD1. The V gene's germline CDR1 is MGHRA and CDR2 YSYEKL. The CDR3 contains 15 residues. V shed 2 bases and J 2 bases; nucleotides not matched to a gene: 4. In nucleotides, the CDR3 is TGCGCCAGCAGCCAAAGGGGACAGGGAACCTACGAGCAGTACTTC. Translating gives CASSQRGQGTYEQYF.

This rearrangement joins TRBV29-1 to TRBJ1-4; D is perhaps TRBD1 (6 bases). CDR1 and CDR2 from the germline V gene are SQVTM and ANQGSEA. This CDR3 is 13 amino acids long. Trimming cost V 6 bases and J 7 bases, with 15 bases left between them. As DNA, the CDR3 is TGCAGCGTACAAGGGGGTCTAGGTGAAAAACTGTTTTTT. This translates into CSVQGGLGEKLFF.

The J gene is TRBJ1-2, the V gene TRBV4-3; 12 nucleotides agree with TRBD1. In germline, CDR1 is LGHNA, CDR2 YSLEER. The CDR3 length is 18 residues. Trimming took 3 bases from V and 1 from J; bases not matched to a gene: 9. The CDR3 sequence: CASSHSPGTGGGNYGYTF. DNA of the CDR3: TGCGCCAGCAGCCATAGTCCCGGGACAGGGGGCGGTAACTATGGCTACACCTTC.

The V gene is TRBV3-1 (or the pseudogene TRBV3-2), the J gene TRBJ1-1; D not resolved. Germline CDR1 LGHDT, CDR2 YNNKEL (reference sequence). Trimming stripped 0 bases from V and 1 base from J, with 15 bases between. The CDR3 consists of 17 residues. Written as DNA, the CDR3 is TGTGCCAGCAGCCAAGATTGGGGTGGTACAGCGAACACTGAAGCTTTCTTT. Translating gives CASSQDWGGTANTEAFF.

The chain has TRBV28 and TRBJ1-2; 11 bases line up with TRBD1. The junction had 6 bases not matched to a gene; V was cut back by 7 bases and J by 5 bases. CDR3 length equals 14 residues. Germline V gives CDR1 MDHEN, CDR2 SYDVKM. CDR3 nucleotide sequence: TGTGCCAGCACCGACGGACAGGGGGCTTATGGCTACACCTTC. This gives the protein CASTDGQGAYGYTF.